Listed below are T cell receptor beta chains from one sample, sequenced in a study of T cell clusters in autoimmune cytopenias. Reprocessing the multiplex PCR reads, TCRdb reports a single entry for every CDR3 protein and omits DNA. The sample holds fewer than 5,500 distinct CDR3 sequences. These data also featured in a second study, about T cell repertoires in aging, cancer and after chemotherapy.

The specimen was peripheral blood. Receptors originate from a human donor in good health. The CDR3 runs from the conserved cysteine through the conserved F or W. Clone size appears in some rows only: once, few, many, or a class for an expanded clone.

J	size	V	CDR3
TRBJ2-7	medium-sized	TRBV27	CASSYRADYEQYF
TRBJ2-2	.	TRBV27	CASSLLGSASTGELFF
TRBJ2-3	medium-sized	TRBV29-1	CSVEWNPSSTDTQYF
TRBJ2-3	medium-sized	TRBV19	CASSIDPSTDTQYF
TRBJ1-1	.	TRBV10-3	CAISVDSTNTEAFF
TRBJ1-5	.	TRBV20-1	CSASTGSQPQHF
TRBJ2-7	medium-sized	TRBV15	CATSRDRGLGQYF
TRBJ1-2	.	TRBV29-1	CSVEDRAGGYYGYTF
TRBJ2-3	large	TRBV6-2/TRBV6-3	CASSYGRSTDTQYF
TRBJ2-3	.	TRBV7-2	CASSGQPDTQYF
TRBJ1-6	medium-sized	TRBV30	CAWSGTTGSNSPLHF
TRBJ2-6	.	TRBV5-1	CASSFIPGAGANVLTF
TRBJ2-5	.	TRBV5-1	CASTLNEETQYF
TRBJ1-3	.	TRBV18	CASSRDSSGNTIYF
TRBJ2-7	medium-sized	TRBV15	CATSRDQMGLAYEQYF
TRBJ1-1	.	TRBV14	CASSREQGVKRAFF
TRBJ1-5	medium-sized	TRBV15	CATSRDNQPQHF
TRBJ2-1	medium-sized	TRBV27	CASSLVGGGQFF
TRBJ1-4	.	TRBV12-3/TRBV12-4	CASSFRTTNEKLFF
TRBJ1-5	medium-sized	TRBV6-5	CASRTGTGGLGNQPQHF
TRBJ2-1	.	TRBV4-1	CASSHEYNEQFF
TRBJ1-1	medium-sized	TRBV10-3	CAIRRDRGTEAFF
TRBJ1-2	.	TRBV6-1	CASSDYHRGLGYTF
TRBJ1-4	medium-sized	TRBV5-5	CASSSTAGTGREKLFF
TRBJ1-5	.	TRBV18	CASSPPIVGRGKSPQHF
TRBJ1-2	.	TRBV7-2	CASSSSGTVYGYTF
TRBJ2-7	.	TRBV7-9	CASSTGGGGYEQYF
TRBJ2-2	.	TRBV14	CASSQEIGGTTGELFF